This T cell receptor beta chain was sequenced in a study of T cell responses to AZD1222 COVID-19 vaccine. Findings and caveats of the study: Vaccine-associated CD4 TCRs spanned spike, dominant at 160-218 and 743-854. Baseline seropositivity characterized only six AZD1222 recipients. A mostly white British donor set with more females was recruited, and clonal diversity was possibly underestimated. Repertoire collection took place solely once the T cell response had peaked.

The germline gives CDR1 SEHNR, CDR2 FQNEAQ (reference sequence). V dropped 4 bases and J dropped 4; count of bases not matched to a gene: 11. This CDR3 spans 16 amino acids. Remarks on this clone: The antigen remains unidentified.

Clones were read by immunoSEQ multiplex PCR, and TCRdb kept only the in-frame ones, dropping some. The sample consists of over 150,000 clones, approximately 94% of them appearing once. This specimen consisted of peripheral blood, obtained 28 days after the second AZD1222 dose. This chain joins TRBV7-9 and TRBJ2-3, with 7 bases aligning to TRBD1. This TCR was sampled from an adult who received the AZD1222 COVID-19 vaccine. For the CDR3, the DNA is TGTGCCAGCAGCTCCTCGACAGGGCTTTCCGCAGATACGCAGTATTTT. This encodes CASSSSTGLSADTQYF.